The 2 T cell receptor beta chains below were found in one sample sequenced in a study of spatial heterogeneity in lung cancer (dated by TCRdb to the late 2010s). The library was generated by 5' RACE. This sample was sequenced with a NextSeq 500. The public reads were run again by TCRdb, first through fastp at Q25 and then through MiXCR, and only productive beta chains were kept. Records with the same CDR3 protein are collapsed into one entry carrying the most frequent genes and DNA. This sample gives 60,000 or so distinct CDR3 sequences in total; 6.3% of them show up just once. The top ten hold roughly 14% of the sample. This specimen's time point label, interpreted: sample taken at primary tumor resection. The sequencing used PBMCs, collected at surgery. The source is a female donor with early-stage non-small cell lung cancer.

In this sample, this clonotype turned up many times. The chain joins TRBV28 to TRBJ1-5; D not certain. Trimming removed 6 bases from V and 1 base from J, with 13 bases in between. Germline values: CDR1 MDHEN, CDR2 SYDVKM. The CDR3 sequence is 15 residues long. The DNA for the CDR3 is TGTGCCAGCAGCTCACCCGAAGGGAGCAATCAGCCCCAGCATTTT. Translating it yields CASSSPEGSNQPQHF.

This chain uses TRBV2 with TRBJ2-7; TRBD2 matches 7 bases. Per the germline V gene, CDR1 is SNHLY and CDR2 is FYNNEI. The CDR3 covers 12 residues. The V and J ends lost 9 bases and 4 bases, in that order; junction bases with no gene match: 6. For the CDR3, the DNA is TGTGCCAGTCAAAGGGAGGGTTACGAGCAGTACGTC. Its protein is CASQREGYEQYV.